The clone carrying this T cell receptor beta chain has just a few counts. What it recognizes is unknown. These data are taken from a study of T-cell memory formation after mild COVID-19. Study-wide context: For the most part, TCR clusters were specific to one donor. Study conclusions and caveats: Within pre-infection memory, some responding clones were found, suggesting cross-reactive memory joined.

Libraries for TCRalpha and TCRbeta carried sample barcodes and unique molecular identifiers via 5'RACE. TCRdb itself ran the 5' RACE reads through MiXCR, one entry per CDR3 protein. The sample consists of some 190,000 distinct CDR3 sequences, about a sixth of them appearing once. The clonotype was recovered from an adult woman who had mild COVID-19 (a few samples of this study predate the infection). Cell type and time point are not known. The sample comprised PBMCs or a T cell subset sorted from them (not recorded which).

The CDR3 protein is CASSLRGSPYEQYF. The CDR3, as DNA: TGCGCCAGCAGCTTAAGGGGTTCTCCCTACGAGCAGTACTTC. This chain joins TRBV5-1 and TRBJ2-7, with D perhaps matching TRBD1 (5 bases). V lost 2 bases and J lost 2, with 11 bases in between. The germline V gene has CDR1 SGHRS and CDR2 YFSETQ. The CDR3 consists of 14 residues.